These 21 T cell receptor beta chains came from one sample sequenced in a study of blood T cell repertoires in COVID-19. TCRdb keeps only in-frame clones here, not all; method: immunoSEQ multiplex PCR. The sample lists 200,000 to 250,000 clones; approximately 84% were seen once. Input material: peripheral blood. Receptors were obtained from a woman in her twenties or thirties who had recovered from COVID-19.

The chain joins TRBV5-1 to TRBJ1-2; maybe TRBD1 (5 bases). V lost 2 bases, J lost 6 bases, and 14 bases lay in between. The germline gives CDR1 SGHRS, CDR2 YFSETQ. The CDR3 covers 14 residues. CDR3 in DNA: TGCGCCAGCAGCTTTAGTGGGGCGGGGGATGGCTACACCTTC. Residues: CASSFSGAGDGYTF.

This chain uses TRBV30 with TRBJ1-2; D is possibly TRBD1 (5 bases). The CDR3 has 12 residues. V was trimmed by 4 bases and J by 0 bases, leaving 6 bases between them. The germline V gene has CDR1 GTSNPN and CDR2 SVGIG (reference sequence). The CDR3 region is CAWTGPNYGYTF. The DNA of the CDR3 is TGTGCCTGGACAGGGCCTAACTATGGCTACACCTTC.

The CDR3 region has the DNA TGTGCCAGCAGCTCGACAGGATTCTATAGCAATCAGCCCCAGCATTTT. This codes for CASSSTGFYSNQPQHF. The chain recombines TRBV5-6 with TRBJ1-5; tentative D call: TRBD1 (6 bases). V was cut by 3 bases and J by 0 bases, with 13 bases left in between. Germline CDR1 reads SGHDT; CDR2 reads YYEEEE. The CDR3 is 16 residues long.

This chain connects TRBV11-2 to TRBJ1-5; D remains ambiguous. Germline lookup yields CDR1 SGHAT and CDR2 FQNNGV. This CDR3 is 13 amino acids long. V lost 0 bases and J lost 7, with 7 bases in between. CDR3 amino acids: CASSLDRRQPQHF. CDR3 DNA: TGTGCCAGCAGCTTAGATCGGAGGCAGCCCCAGCATTTT. The full variable domain, its missing parts supplied by reference TRBV11-2 and TRBJ1-5, is EAGVAQSPRYKIIEKRQSVAFWCNPISGHATLYWYQQILGQGPKLLIQFQNNGVVDDSQLPKDRFSAERLKGVDSTLKIQPAKLEDSAVYLCASSLDRRQPQHFGDGTRLSIL.

The chain joins TRBV29-1 to TRBJ1-1, with D possibly TRBD1 on 5 matching bases. The germline V and J ends were trimmed by 5 bases and 6 bases, with 13 bases remaining between them. This CDR3 is 12 amino acids long. In germline, CDR1 is SQVTM, CDR2 ANQGSEA. CDR3: CSVHTQGSEAFF. DNA of the CDR3: TGCAGCGTTCATACTCAGGGTTCTGAAGCTTTCTTT.

The rearrangement uses TRBV28 and TRBJ2-4, with 7 nucleotides matching TRBD1. CDR3 length: 15 amino acids. With V trimmed by 8 bases and J by 3 bases, 10 bases remained unmatched. Germline loops: CDR1 MDHEN, CDR2 SYDVKM. CDR3 nucleotides: TGTGCCAGCGAATCGATCGGGACAGTCAAAAACATTCAGTACTTC. Its protein product is CASESIGTVKNIQYF.

The chain has TRBV2 and TRBJ1-5; TRBD1 matches at 9 bases. The germline gives CDR1 SNHLY, CDR2 FYNNEI. With V trimmed by 5 bases and J by 1 base, 3 bases remained unmatched. The CDR3 runs to 15 residues. As DNA, the CDR3 is TGTGCCAGCAGTAACGACAGGGGGAGCAATCAGCCCCAGCATTTT. Residues: CASSNDRGSNQPQHF. The variable domain in full, completed from reference TRBV2 and TRBJ1-5, reads EPEVTQTPSHQVTQMGQEVILRCVPISNHLYFYWYRQILGQKVEFLVSFYNNEISEKSEIFDDQFSVERPDGSNFTLKIRSTKLEDSAMYFCASSNDRGSNQPQHFGDGTRLSIL.

This clone was counted once. This chain joins TRBV10-3 and TRBJ2-7, with 15 bases identical to TRBD2. This CDR3 has 17 residues. V was pared by 7 bases and J by 5 bases, with 12 bases of the junction left unmatched. Germline assignment: CDR1 ENHRY and CDR2 SYGVKD. The CDR3 spells CAITSGLAGGPDHEQYF. Written as DNA, the CDR3 is TGTGCCATCACCTCCGGACTAGCGGGAGGGCCTGACCACGAGCAGTACTTC.

V gene TRBV9 combines with J gene TRBJ1-3; a possible D gene is TRBD1 (6 bases). The germline V and J ends were trimmed by 1 base and 4 bases, with 9 bases remaining between them. Germline loops: CDR1 SGDLS, CDR2 YYNGEE. The CDR3 runs 14 residues. CDR3 in DNA: TGTGCCAGCAGCGTAAGGGGGAGCGGAAACACCATATATTTT. It specifies CASSVRGSGNTIYF.

The gene calls are TRBV27 and TRBJ2-3; 14 nucleotides align to TRBD2. This CDR3 comprises 15 residues. From germline, CDR1 is MNHEY and CDR2 SMNVEV (reference sequence). J gave up 6 bases and V 3 bases, and 2 bases lay outside the gene matches. The CDR3 reads CASSLGLAGVDTQYF. The CDR3 DNA reads TGTGCCAGCAGTTTGGGACTAGCGGGAGTTGATACGCAGTATTTT.

V usage is TRBV19 and J usage is TRBJ1-1, with TRBD1 as a possible D gene (6 bases). The CDR3 runs to 15 residues. Germline V gene lookup returns CDR1 LNHDA and CDR2 SQIVND (reference sequence). Trimming took 1 base from V and 11 from J, leaving 20 bases between them. The CDR3 is CASSIADDGGAVAFF. In DNA form, the CDR3 reads TGTGCCAGTAGTATAGCCGACGACGGGGGGGCGGTGGCTTTCTTT. The variable domain in full, with the rest retrieved from reference TRBV19 and TRBJ1-1, is DGGITQSPKYLFRKEGQNVTLSCEQNLNHDAMYWYRQDPGQGLRLIYYSQIVNDFQKGDIAEGYSVSREKKESFPLTVTSAQKNPTAFYLCASSIADDGGAVAFFGQGTRLTVV.

CDR3 protein: CSASFPRTPYEQYF. In nucleotides, the CDR3 is TGCAGTGCTAGTTTCCCGCGAACCCCCTACGAGCAGTACTTC. The rearrangement uses TRBV20-1 and TRBJ2-7; no definite D call. This CDR3 has 14 amino acids. Trimming stripped 3 bases from V and 2 bases from J, with 14 bases between. CDR1 and CDR2 (germline): DFQATT, SNEGSKA (reference sequence).

The V gene is TRBV2, the J gene TRBJ2-7; TRBD2 might be the D (6 bases). The length of the CDR3 is 13 residues. Trimming pared 4 bases from V and 6 bases from J, leaving 13 bases between. The germline V gene has CDR1 SNHLY and CDR2 FYNNEI. This CDR3 reads CASSGLEGSEQYF. The CDR3 bases are TGTGCCAGCAGTGGACTAGAGGGAAGCGAGCAGTACTTC.

V gene TRBV6-5 combines with J gene TRBJ2-5; 13 bases fit TRBD2. Germline CDR1 MNHEY, CDR2 SVGAGI. Losses at the gene ends were 6 bases for V and 5 bases for J; bases not matched to a gene: 6. The length of the CDR3 is 15 residues. CDR3 nucleotides: TGTGCCAGCAGAAGGACTAGCGGGAGCGGGGAGACCCAGTACTTC. Translation: CASRRTSGSGETQYF.

The V and J genes are TRBV28 and TRBJ1-6, with TRBD1 matching 7 bases. V was pared by 6 bases and J by 10 bases, with 6 bases of the junction left unmatched. This CDR3 is 13 amino acids long. Germline V gene lookup returns CDR1 MDHEN and CDR2 SYDVKM. DNA of the CDR3: TGTGCCAGCAGCTGGAAACAGGGGTCACCCCTCCACTTT. Translation gives CASSWKQGSPLHF. The variable domain in full, completed from reference TRBV28 and TRBJ1-6, reads DVKVTQSSRYLVKRTGEKVFLECVQDMDHENMFWYRQDPGLGLRLIYFSYDVKMKEKGDIPEGYSVSREKKERFSLILESASTNQTSMYLCASSWKQGSPLHFGNGTRLTVT.

This sequence joins TRBV2 and TRBJ2-4, with D maybe TRBD2 (6 bases). With 0 bases removed from V and 6 bases from J, the gap between germline ends came to 6 bases. There are 13 residues in the CDR3. CDR1 and CDR2 from the germline V gene are SNHLY and FYNNEI. CDR3 loop: CASSEAGGNIQYF. The CDR3 region has the DNA TGTGCCAGCAGTGAAGCGGGAGGAAACATTCAGTACTTC.

The chain links TRBV18 to TRBJ1-1; D remains unclear. The CDR3 runs to 12 residues. Germline CDR1 KGHSH, CDR2 LQKENI. V was pared by 1 base and J by 5 bases, with 5 bases between. CDR3 amino acids: CASSPRETEAFF. In nucleotides, the CDR3 is TGTGCCAGCTCACCACGGGAGACTGAAGCTTTCTTT.

The gene calls are TRBV19 and TRBJ2-5; unclear D gene. The ends were cut back, 0 bases at V and 5 bases at J, with 10 bases in the middle. The V gene's germline CDR1 is LNHDA and CDR2 SQIVND (reference sequence). This CDR3 is built from 14 residues. CDR3: CASSIELRSETQYF. CDR3 coding DNA: TGTGCCAGTAGTATAGAACTGCGATCCGAGACCCAGTACTTC.

The V gene is TRBV5-4, the J gene TRBJ1-4; D unclear. CDR1 and CDR2 (germline): SGHNT, YYREEE (reference sequence). V was shortened by 4 bases and J by 3 bases, with 13 bases between the two germline ends. The CDR3 sequence is 15 residues long. Written as DNA, the CDR3 is TGTGCCAGCAGCCCAGGCAGCAGCCCTAATGAAAAACTGTTTTTT. Translated, it gives CASSPGSSPNEKLFF. The full variable domain, completed using reference TRBV5-4 and TRBJ1-4, is ETGVTQSPTHLIKTRGQQVTLRCSSQSGHNTVSWYQQALGQGPQFIFQYYREEENGRGNFPPRFSGLQFPNYSSELNVNALELDDSALYLCASSPGSSPNEKLFFGSGTQLSVL.

This rearrangement joins TRBV11-2 to TRBJ1-3, with D possibly being TRBD1 (5 bases). Germline loops: CDR1 SGHAT, CDR2 FQNNGV. V lost 5 bases and J lost 3, with 8 bases in between. This CDR3 region has 13 residues. The CDR3 DNA is TGTGCCAGCAGCGCTCAGGGTGGAAACACCATATATTTT. It specifies CASSAQGGNTIYF.

This sequence joins TRBV19 and TRBJ1-6; D is possibly TRBD1 (5 bases). The germline V and J ends were trimmed by 5 bases and 7 bases, with 12 bases remaining between them. There are 14 residues in the CDR3. Germline V gives CDR1 LNHDA, CDR2 SQIVND (reference sequence). The CDR3 sequence: CASSSQGWNSPLHF. DNA of the CDR3: TGTGCCAGTAGTTCGCAGGGATGGAATTCACCCCTCCACTTT.